This paragraph covers one T cell receptor (beta chain) sequence. This clone showed up just a few times. Its cognate antigen has yet to be identified. Base-call qualities are not available, and no considerably larger clone is one nucleotide away. This record comes from a study of beta chain features in type 1 diabetes (dated by TCRdb to the late 2010s). At the level of the whole study: Mean age, gender distribution, total cell number and subset yield were not different between patients and healthy donors. A total of over 95,000,000 sorted cells were examined across all samples, and RNA yield correlated strongly with the number of cells per subset. The study compared the TCRB repertoires of sorted circulating CD4+ T cell subsets in recently diagnosed type 1 diabetes patients with those in matched healthy donors. Regulatory and stem cell-like memory subsets were isolated from only 8 patients and about eight healthy donors, whereas naive and central memory subsets came from all 30 or so donors. General findings and caveats noted by the study authors: Shorter templates might have been favored by PCR, but patient and control samples were amplified and corrected together, so both groups would have been affected equally by any skew. Because cDNA rather than genomic DNA was sequenced, highly expressing activated cells could have been over-represented, although no difference in activation and CD3 levels was found between groups. At VDJ recombination sites, type 1 diabetes patients had fewer insertions and more deleted nucleotides, which implies abnormalities in thymic rearrangement. Naive, central memory and regulatory TCRB repertoires appeared more similar among patients than among healthy donors. A moderate but significant shortening of TCRB CDR3 length was observed in type 1 diabetes patients in all four CD4+ subsets. Because the HLA sub-analyses included only small numbers of individuals, any influence of HLA type on TCRB rearrangement was left unresolved.

The junction shows trimming of 10 bases on V and 1 base on J, plus 13 bases between the germline ends. Spanning cysteine to phenylalanine, the CDR3 consists of 13 amino acids. Only CDR3 DNA remains: 39 bases, in frame from the first base. According to the germline V gene, CDR1 reads ENHRY and CDR2 reads SYGVKD. The entire amount of isolated RNA was reverse transcribed using the High Capacity cDNA Reverse Transcription Kit, so the sequenced TCRB transcripts were expressed ones. Deep immunoSEQ sequencing was applied to naive, central memory and regulatory T cell samples, giving an average of approximately 3.8 million total reads per sample. Sorted cells were lysed in RLT buffer, and RNA was extracted using DNase-treated RNeasy Micro or Mini kits according to cell number. Each cell subset was processed on its own to prevent cross-contamination, while patient and healthy donor samples were processed together. The immunoSEQ multiplex PCR was used to amplify TCRB sequences from cDNA, yielding 87-bp fragments that span the CDR3 region. Sequencing of the amplicons was done on the Illumina HiSeq platform. The source study handled its data this way. Synthetic template baselines were used to correct PCR bias computationally, reads within Hamming distance 2 were collapsed together, and singletons that could not be merged were discarded. Reads were aligned against IMGT so that V, D and J genes, CDR3 length and insertions or deletions at six rearrangement sites could be assigned. Within each subset, clonotype counts were normalized to sorted cell number, after which true diversity and Gini coefficients were computed with the tcR R package. The overlap coefficient, calculated on TCRB nucleotide sequences, was used to quantify repertoire sharing. Out-of-frame TCRB sequences from naive cells were analyzed to stand in for the pre-selection repertoire. TCRdb carries this immuneACCESS record with in-frame sequences only. Its versions omit some clonotypes, under half of them owing to an unresolved V gene in the studies checked, with the rest unexplained. Clonal size and the V and J genes are those of that table, whereas D and trimming came from the DNA. This sample comprises hundreds of thousands of clones, 11% of them detected only once. Around 0.017% of the sample is taken by the ten largest.

From each donor, a single peripheral blood sample of about 100 mL on average was drawn into heparinised tubes. Using a panel that included CD45RO, CCR7, CD25, CD127, CD95 and CD27, naive, central memory, regulatory and stem cell-like memory CD4+ T cells were sorted on a BD FACSAria II. A purity above 98% was achieved for all sorted populations. PBMCs were isolated immediately by Lymphoprep density gradient centrifugation and stained directly without culture. So that batch effects would be minimized, each experiment stained and sorted samples in pairs, pairing one healthy donor with one patient. This receptor was obtained from a man aged 25 to 40 with type 1 diabetes. The chain is assembled from TRBV10-3 and TRBJ1-1; the D segment cannot be called with confidence. Specimen: naive CD4+ T cells from blood. The label giving this sample's cell subset or site can be read as: true naive CD4+ T cells. The DNA sequence follows: TGTGCCACCATCAGTGCTGGGAACACTGAAGCTTTCTTT. Its amino acids are CATISAGNTEAFF.